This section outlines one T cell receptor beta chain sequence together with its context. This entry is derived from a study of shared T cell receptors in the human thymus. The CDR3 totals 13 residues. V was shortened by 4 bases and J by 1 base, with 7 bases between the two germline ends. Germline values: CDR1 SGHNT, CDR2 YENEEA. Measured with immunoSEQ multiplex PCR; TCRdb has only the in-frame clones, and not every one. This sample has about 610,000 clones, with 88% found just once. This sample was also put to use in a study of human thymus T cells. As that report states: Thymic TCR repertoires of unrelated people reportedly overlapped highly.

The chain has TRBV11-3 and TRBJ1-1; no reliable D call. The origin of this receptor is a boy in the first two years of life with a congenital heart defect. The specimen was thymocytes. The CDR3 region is CASSSRENTEAFF. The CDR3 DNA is TGTGCCAGCAGCTCGAGGGAGAACACTGAAGCTTTCTTT.